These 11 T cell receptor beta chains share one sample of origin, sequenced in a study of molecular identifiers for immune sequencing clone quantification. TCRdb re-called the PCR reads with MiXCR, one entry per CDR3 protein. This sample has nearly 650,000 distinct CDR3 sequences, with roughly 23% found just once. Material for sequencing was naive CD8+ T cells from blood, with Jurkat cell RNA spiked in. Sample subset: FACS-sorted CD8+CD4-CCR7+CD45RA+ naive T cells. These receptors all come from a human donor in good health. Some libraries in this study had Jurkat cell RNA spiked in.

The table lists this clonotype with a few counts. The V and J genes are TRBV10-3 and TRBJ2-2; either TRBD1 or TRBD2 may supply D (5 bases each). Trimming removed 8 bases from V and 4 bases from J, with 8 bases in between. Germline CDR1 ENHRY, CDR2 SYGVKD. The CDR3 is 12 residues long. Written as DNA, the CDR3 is TGTGCCATCGAGGGGTCCACCGGGGAGCTGTTTTTT. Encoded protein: CAIEGSTGELFF.

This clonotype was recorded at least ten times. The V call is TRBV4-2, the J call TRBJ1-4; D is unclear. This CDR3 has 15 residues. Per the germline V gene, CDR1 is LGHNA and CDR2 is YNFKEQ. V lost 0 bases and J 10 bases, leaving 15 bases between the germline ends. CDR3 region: CASSQDLVSVVKLFF. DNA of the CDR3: TGTGCCAGCAGCCAAGATCTTGTAAGCGTAGTAAAACTGTTTTTT.

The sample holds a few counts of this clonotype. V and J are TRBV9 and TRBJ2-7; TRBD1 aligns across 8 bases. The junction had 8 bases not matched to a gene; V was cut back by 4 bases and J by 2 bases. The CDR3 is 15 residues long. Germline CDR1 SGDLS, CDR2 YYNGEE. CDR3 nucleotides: TGTGCCAGCAGCCCCAGGGGACAGGCCACCTACGAGCAGTACTTC. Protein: CASSPRGQATYEQYF.

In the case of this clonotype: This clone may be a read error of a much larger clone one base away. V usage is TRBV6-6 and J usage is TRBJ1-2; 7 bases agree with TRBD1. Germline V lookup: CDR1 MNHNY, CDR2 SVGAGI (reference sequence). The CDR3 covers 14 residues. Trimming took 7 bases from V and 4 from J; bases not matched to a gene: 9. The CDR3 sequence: CASTYSPGGYGYTF. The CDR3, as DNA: TGTGCCAGCACCTATAGCCCAGGGGGCTATGGCTACACCTTC.

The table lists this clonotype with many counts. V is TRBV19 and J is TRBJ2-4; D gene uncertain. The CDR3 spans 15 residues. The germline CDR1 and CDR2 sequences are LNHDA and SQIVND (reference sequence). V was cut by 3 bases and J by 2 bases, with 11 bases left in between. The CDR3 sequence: CASSIGSRTKNIQYF. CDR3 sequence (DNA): TGTGCCAGTAGTATCGGGTCCAGAACCAAAAACATTCAGTACTTC.

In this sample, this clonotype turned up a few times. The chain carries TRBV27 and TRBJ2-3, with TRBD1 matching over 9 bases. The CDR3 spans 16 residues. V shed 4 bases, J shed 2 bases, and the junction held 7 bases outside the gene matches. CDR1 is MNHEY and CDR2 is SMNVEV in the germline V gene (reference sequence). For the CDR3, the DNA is TGTGCCAGCAGTTACTCACAGGGGGCGGCCACAGATACGCAGTATTTT. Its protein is CASSYSQGAATDTQYF.

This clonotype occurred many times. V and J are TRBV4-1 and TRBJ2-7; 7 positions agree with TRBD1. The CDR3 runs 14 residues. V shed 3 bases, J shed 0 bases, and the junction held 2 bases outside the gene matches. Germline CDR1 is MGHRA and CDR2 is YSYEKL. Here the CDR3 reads CASSQDRISYEQYF. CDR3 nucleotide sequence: TGCGCCAGCAGCCAGGACAGGATCTCCTACGAGCAGTACTTC.

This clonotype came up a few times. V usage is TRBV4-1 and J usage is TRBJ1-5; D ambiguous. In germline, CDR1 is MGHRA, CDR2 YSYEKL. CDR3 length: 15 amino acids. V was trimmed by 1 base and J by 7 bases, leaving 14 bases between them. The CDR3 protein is CASSQGARFVQPQHF. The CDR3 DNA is TGCGCCAGCAGCCAAGGGGCAAGGTTCGTCCAGCCCCAGCATTTT.

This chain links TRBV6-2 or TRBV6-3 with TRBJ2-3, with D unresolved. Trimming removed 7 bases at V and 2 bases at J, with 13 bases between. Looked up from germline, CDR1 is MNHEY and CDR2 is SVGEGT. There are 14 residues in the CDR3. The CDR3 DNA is TGTGCCAGCACCCAGCTCCACGCCACAGATACGCAGTATTTT. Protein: CASTQLHATDTQYF.

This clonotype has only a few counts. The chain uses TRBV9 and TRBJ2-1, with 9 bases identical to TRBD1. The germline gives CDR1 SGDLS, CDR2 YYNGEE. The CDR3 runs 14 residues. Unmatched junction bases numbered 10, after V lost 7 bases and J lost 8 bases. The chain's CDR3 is CASARGQGRDEQFF. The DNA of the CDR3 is TGTGCCAGCGCGAGGGGACAGGGCCGGGATGAGCAGTTCTTC. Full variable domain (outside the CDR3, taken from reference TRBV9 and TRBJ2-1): DSGVTQTPKHLITATGQRVTLRCSPRSGDLSVYWYQQSLDQGLQFLIQYYNGEERAKGNILERFSAQQFPDLHSELNLSSLELGDSALYFCASARGQGRDEQFFGPGTRLTVL.

The CDR3 coding sequence is TGCAGTGCTAATCAACAGGGTAGCTCCTACGAGCAGTACTTC. It codes for CSANQQGSSYEQYF. The chain links TRBV20-1 to TRBJ2-7; a possible D gene is TRBD1 (6 bases). V was shortened by 4 bases and J by 0 bases, with 13 bases between the two germline ends. Germline CDR1 and CDR2: DFQATT and SNEGSKA (reference sequence). The CDR3 spans 14 residues.